One sample yielded the 30 T cell receptor beta chains listed below, sequenced in a study of control samples from healthy donors and cancer patients. Clones were sequenced by immunoSEQ multiplex PCR, and TCRdb holds only the in-frame ones, with some missing. The table lists some 110,000 clones, 85% to 90% of them singletons. The specimen was blood. The receptors derive from a woman aged 70 to 79 in good health.

This clone was observed once. The gene calls are TRBV7-2 and TRBJ1-1; tentative D call: TRBD1 (5 bases). Germline V CDR1 and CDR2: SGHTA, FQGNSA. Trimming removed 4 bases from V and 1 base from J, with 7 bases in between. The CDR3 length is 13 residues. CDR3 DNA: TGTGCCAGCAGCTCCACAGGGAACACTGAAGCTTTCTTT. It translates to CASSSTGNTEAFF.

V is TRBV6-5 and J is TRBJ1-1; D perhaps matches TRBD1 (5 bases). The CDR3 length is 13 residues. The V gene's germline CDR1 is MNHEY and CDR2 SVGAGI. With 7 bases removed from V and 1 base from J, the gap between germline ends came to 10 bases. The CDR3 protein is CASTGTGNTEAFF. Written as DNA, the CDR3 is TGTGCCAGCACCGGGACGGGGAACACTGAAGCTTTCTTT.

The chain recombines TRBV28 with TRBJ1-3; 9 nucleotides agree with TRBD1. The germline V gene encodes CDR1 MDHEN and CDR2 SYDVKM. The CDR3 has 19 amino acids. Trimming removed 2 bases from V and 1 base from J; junction bases left unmatched: 12. CDR3 region: CASSLPAWGQGSSGNTIYF. Here the CDR3 DNA reads TGTGCCAGCAGTTTACCGGCGTGGGGACAGGGTTCATCTGGAAACACCATATATTTT.

This clone is a singleton in its sample. V and J are TRBV5-4 and TRBJ2-2; 7 bases match TRBD2. The V segment lost 4 bases and the J segment 7 bases; nucleotides outside the gene matches: 16. From germline, CDR1 is SGHNT and CDR2 YYREEE (reference sequence). CDR3 length equals 17 residues. CDR3 DNA sequence: TGTGCCAGCAGCCGGAGAGGCGGGGGTCCTGGGGACGGGGAGCTGTTTTTT. As protein: CASSRRGGGPGDGELFF.

This sequence joins TRBV12-3 or TRBV12-4 and TRBJ2-7, with D possibly matching TRBD1 (5 bases). The CDR3 totals 12 residues. Trimming took off 6 bases at V and 6 bases at J, with 12 bases between the two ends. The CDR3 DNA sequence: TGTGCCAGCAGCTCAGGGTTTCGCGAGCAGTACTTC. Amino acid sequence: CASSSGFREQYF.

This sequence joins TRBV5-1 and TRBJ2-3; the D gene is possibly TRBD1 (6 bases). The CDR3 contains 16 residues. Germline CDR1 reads SGHRS; CDR2 reads YFSETQ. Deletions cut 4 bases from V and 0 bases from J, with 15 bases between. CDR3 bases: TGCGCCAGCAGCCCGACCGGGACACCTAGCACAGATACGCAGTATTTT. Amino acid sequence: CASSPTGTPSTDTQYF.

The gene calls are TRBV13 and TRBJ1-2; D gene uncertain. Trimming removed 5 bases from V and 2 bases from J, with 6 bases in between. The V gene's germline CDR1 is PRHDT and CDR2 FYEKMQ (reference sequence). The CDR3 runs 12 residues. The CDR3 sequence is CASSAHNYGYTF. As DNA, the CDR3 is TGTGCCAGCAGCGCGCACAACTATGGCTACACCTTC.

CDR3 DNA: TGTGCCAGCAGCCGGTGGGGGGGCAAGCCTTTCTTT. It codes for CASSRWGGKPFF. J is TRBJ1-1 and V is TRBV7-2; D possibly corresponds to TRBD1 (6 bases). The germline CDR1 and CDR2 sequences are SGHTA and FQGNSA. The germline V and J ends were trimmed by 5 bases and 12 bases, with 16 bases remaining between them. The CDR3 spans 12 residues.

This chain joins TRBV6-5 and TRBJ2-7; D is unclear. V lost 3 bases and J 4 bases, leaving 16 bases between the germline ends. CDR1 and CDR2 from the germline V gene are MNHEY and SVGAGI. This CDR3 spans 15 amino acids. The CDR3 sequence: CASSYTAGPQYEQYF. CDR3 bases: TGTGCCAGCAGTTATACAGCCGGGCCCCAATACGAGCAGTACTTC.

This chain connects TRBV25-1 to TRBJ1-1; D is uncertain. This CDR3 contains 12 residues. CDR1 MGHDK and CDR2 SYGVNS come from the germline V gene. V was trimmed by 9 bases and J by 1 base, leaving 9 bases between them. The CDR3 nucleotides read TGTGCCAGTCTCTGGGGGAACACTGAAGCTTTCTTT. This sequence encodes CASLWGNTEAFF.

The chain couples TRBV19 to TRBJ1-3; the D gene is possibly TRBD1 (5 bases). The CDR3 has 17 residues. The germline V and J ends were trimmed by 5 bases and 0 bases, with 17 bases remaining between them. Germline V gives CDR1 LNHDA, CDR2 SQIVND (reference sequence). The CDR3 DNA reads TGTGCCAGTAGTCTCACCCCGGGACGGATCTCTGGAAACACCATATATTTT. Translated: CASSLTPGRISGNTIYF.

The chain has TRBV4-3 and TRBJ1-6; D not resolved. The V gene lost 1 base and the J gene lost 0 bases, with 4 bases spanning the gap. The CDR3 spans 15 residues. Germline assignment: CDR1 LGHNA and CDR2 YSLEER. In DNA, the CDR3 is TGCGCCAGCAGCCAAGGCTACTCCTATAATTCACCCCTCCACTTT. This translates into CASSQGYSYNSPLHF.

The V and J genes are TRBV20-1 and TRBJ2-3, with 7 positions matching TRBD2. V shed 6 bases and J 8 bases; nucleotides not matched to a gene: 5. The germline gives CDR1 DFQATT, CDR2 SNEGSKA (reference sequence). This CDR3 has 11 residues. CDR3 sequence reads: CSASGGATQYF. As DNA, the CDR3 is TGCAGTGCCTCGGGGGGAGCTACGCAGTATTTT.

The chain employs TRBV27 and TRBJ1-5; 11 bases align to TRBD1. J was trimmed by 5 bases and V by 4 bases; bases with no gene match: 4. Germline V gives CDR1 MNHEY, CDR2 SMNVEV (reference sequence). CDR3 length equals 15 residues. The CDR3 DNA reads TGTGCCAGCAGTTCGGGACAGGGGGTGGATCAGCCCCAGCATTTT. Translation: CASSSGQGVDQPQHF.

CDR3 loop: CASSLAISGDNEQFF. Written as DNA, the CDR3 is TGCGCCAGCAGCTTGGCGATTAGCGGGGACAATGAGCAGTTCTTC. This chain uses TRBV5-1 with TRBJ2-1, with 8 bases aligning to TRBD2. The CDR3 sequence is 15 residues long. V lost 0 bases and J lost 5; bases outside the gene matches: 4. Germline CDR1 SGHRS, CDR2 YFSETQ.

This sequence joins TRBV6-6 and TRBJ1-3; D call uncertain. V lost 5 bases to trimming and J lost 4 bases, with 18 bases between them. This CDR3 contains 16 residues. Germline loops: CDR1 MNHNY, CDR2 SVGAGI (reference sequence). CDR3 sequence: CASSLKGPVGGNTIYF. CDR3 nucleotides: TGTGCCAGCAGTCTTAAAGGGCCGGTGGGAGGAAACACCATATATTTT.

This chain links TRBV5-1 with TRBJ1-1; D might be TRBD1 (5 bases). Germline CDR1 is SGHRS and CDR2 is YFSETQ. The CDR3 runs to 14 residues. With 3 bases removed from V and 0 bases from J, the gap between germline ends came to 9 bases. CDR3: CASSSQDMNTEAFF. CDR3 sequence (DNA): TGCGCCAGCAGCTCACAGGACATGAACACTGAAGCTTTCTTT. The full variable domain, completed using reference TRBV5-1 and TRBJ1-1, is KAGVTQTPRYLIKTRGQQVTLSCSPISGHRSVSWYQQTPGQGLQFLFEYFSETQRNKGNFPGRFSGRQFSNSRSEMNVSTLELGDSALYLCASSSQDMNTEAFFGQGTRLTVV.

Only one count was recorded for this clone. This sequence joins TRBV5-1 and TRBJ1-1; possibly TRBD1 for D (6 bases). This CDR3 region has 16 residues. With 2 bases removed from V and 12 bases from J, the gap between germline ends came to 26 bases. Looked up from germline, CDR1 is SGHRS and CDR2 is YFSETQ. For the CDR3, the DNA is TGCGCCAGCAGCTTAGACATTGGGCAGGGGACACTGAAGCCTTTCTTT. Encoded protein: CASSLDIGQGTLKPFF.

The CDR3 protein is CASSISRTTQETQYF. The DNA of the CDR3 is TGTGCCAGTAGTATTAGTAGGACCACCCAAGAGACCCAGTACTTC. This chain links TRBV19 with TRBJ2-5; D uncertain. The CDR3 totals 15 residues. CDR1 and CDR2 (germline): LNHDA, SQIVND (reference sequence). V lost 3 bases and J 1 base, leaving 12 bases between the germline ends.

V gene TRBV6-2 or TRBV6-3 combines with J gene TRBJ2-3, with D unclear. The length of the CDR3 is 15 residues. The V gene's germline CDR1 is MNHEY and CDR2 SVGEGT. V lost 5 bases to trimming and J lost 0 bases, with 12 bases between them. The CDR3 DNA reads as TGTGCCAGCAGTAACCGCCGAGAGAGCACAGATACGCAGTATTTT. It codes for CASSNRRESTDTQYF.

Of note for this clone: The junction shows a germline mismatch at one end, possibly a read error. The V gene is TRBV5-1, the J gene TRBJ1-1; D not resolved. CDR3 length equals 14 residues. CDR1 and CDR2 from the germline V gene are SGHRS and YFSETQ. CDR3 sequence (DNA): TGCGCCAGCAGCTTGAGTGGCTGGAACCCTGAAGCTTTCTTT. Protein sequence: CASSLSGWNPEAFF.

This sequence joins TRBV7-3 and TRBJ2-2; D is undetermined. Trimming pared 6 bases from V and 0 bases from J, leaving 8 bases between. Germline values: CDR1 SGHTA, CDR2 FQGTGA. This CDR3 has 14 residues. The CDR3 nucleotides are TGTGCCAGCAGGGGTGGATCGAACACCGGGGAGCTGTTTTTT. Residues: CASRGGSNTGELFF.

The gene calls are TRBV12-3 or TRBV12-4 and TRBJ2-5, with D unresolved. V gave up 3 bases and J gave up 3 bases, with 8 bases separating them. CDR3 length: 13 residues. The CDR3 region has the DNA TGTGCCAGCAGTTTCGGTGCAGAAGAGACCCAGTACTTC. As protein: CASSFGAEETQYF.

V usage is TRBV2 and J usage is TRBJ1-5; no firm D call. Deletions cut 6 bases from V and 0 bases from J, with 9 bases between. Germline V gives CDR1 SNHLY, CDR2 FYNNEI. The CDR3 length is 14 residues. The CDR3 here is CASRLSNSNQPQHF. The CDR3 coding sequence is TGTGCCAGCAGACTGAGTAATAGCAATCAGCCCCAGCATTTT.

This clone has only one observation. The J gene is TRBJ1-1, the V gene TRBV2, with no clear D. Trimming left V 0 bases short and J 11 bases short, with 16 bases between. CDR3 length: 14 amino acids. The germline V gene encodes CDR1 SNHLY and CDR2 FYNNEI. The CDR3 here is CASSEALRGPSAFF. CDR3 nucleotide sequence: TGTGCCAGCAGTGAAGCGCTTCGAGGGCCCTCGGCTTTCTTT.

The chain employs TRBV7-9 and TRBJ1-1; D unresolved. CDR3 length: 11 amino acids. The V end lost 7 bases, the J end lost 7 bases, and 10 bases lay between the germline ends. Germline V CDR1 and CDR2: SEHNR, FQNEAQ (reference sequence). The CDR3 coding sequence is TGTGCCAGCAACTGGACCGGTGAAGCTTTCTTT. As protein: CASNWTGEAFF.

This clone appeared a single time. This chain joins TRBV4-3 and TRBJ1-1; D is perhaps TRBD1 (5 bases). This CDR3 has 15 amino acids. The germline gives CDR1 LGHNA, CDR2 YSLEER. Trimming shortened V by 0 bases and J by 3 bases, and 11 bases separated the two germline ends. This CDR3 is CASSQEWAGYTEAFF. The CDR3 nucleotides read TGCGCCAGCAGCCAAGAGTGGGCAGGGTACACTGAAGCTTTCTTT.

CDR3 residues: CSVGQGDGNTIYF. In nucleotides, the CDR3 is TGCAGCGTGGGACAGGGGGATGGAAACACCATATATTTT. The rearrangement uses TRBV29-1 and TRBJ1-3; 11 positions match TRBD1. The junction had 1 base not matched to a gene; V was cut back by 6 bases and J by 3 bases. Per the germline V gene, CDR1 is SQVTM and CDR2 is ANQGSEA. The CDR3 runs 13 residues.

This chain connects TRBV4-1 to TRBJ2-7, with D maybe TRBD1 (6 bases). This CDR3 comprises 17 residues. Trimming left V 0 bases short and J 6 bases short, with 21 bases between. Germline-derived CDR1 and CDR2 are MGHRA and YSYEKL. The CDR3 bases are TGCGCCAGCAGCCAAGATCCTTTGACAGGACGCCCTACCGAGCAGTACTTC. Protein: CASSQDPLTGRPTEQYF.

The chain couples TRBV19 to TRBJ1-6; TRBD1 matches 8 bases. Germline V lookup: CDR1 LNHDA, CDR2 SQIVND (reference sequence). V was pared by 5 bases and J by 8 bases, with 8 bases of the junction left unmatched. This CDR3 has 15 residues. CDR3 nucleotide sequence: TGTGCCAGTAGTCCCGGACAGGGTACGGATTCACCCCTCCACTTT. It is translated as CASSPGQGTDSPLHF.